The count of the clone carrying this TCR beta chain is one. Its antigen is not identified. The CDR3 is made up of 15 amino acids. Germline V gene sequence: CDR1 LNHNV, CDR2 YYDKDF (reference sequence). Trimming removed 0 bases from V and 1 base from J, with 7 bases in between. This entry comes from a study of cytomegalovirus exposure and HLA in healthy donors. Findings of the study overall: Earlier findings revealed that most TCR beta V segments proved productive either about 90% or about 30% of the time.

The primer mix had 60 Vbeta and 13 Jbeta primers. Sequenced by immunoSEQ multiplex PCR; TCRdb stores in-frame clones only, minus some. The sample holds about 140,000 clones, 60% to 80% seen once. The sample consisted of PBMCs. The chain recombines TRBV15 with TRBJ1-3; D gene ambiguous. This TCR came from a woman aged 50 to 60 in good health and CMV-seronegative. CDR3: CATSRDGGSGNTIYF. In DNA, the CDR3 is TGTGCCACCAGCAGAGATGGAGGTTCTGGAAACACCATATATTTT.